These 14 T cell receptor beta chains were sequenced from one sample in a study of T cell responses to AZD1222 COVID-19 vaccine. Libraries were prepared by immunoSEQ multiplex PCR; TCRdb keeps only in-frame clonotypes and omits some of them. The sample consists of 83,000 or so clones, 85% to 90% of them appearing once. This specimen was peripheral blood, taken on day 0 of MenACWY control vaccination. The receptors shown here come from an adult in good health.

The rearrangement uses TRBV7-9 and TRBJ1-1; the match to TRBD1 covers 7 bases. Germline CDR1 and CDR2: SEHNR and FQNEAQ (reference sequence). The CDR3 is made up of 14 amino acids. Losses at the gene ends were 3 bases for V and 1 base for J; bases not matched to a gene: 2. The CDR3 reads CASSFGTANTEAFF. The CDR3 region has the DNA TGTGCCAGCAGCTTTGGGACAGCGAACACTGAAGCTTTCTTT.

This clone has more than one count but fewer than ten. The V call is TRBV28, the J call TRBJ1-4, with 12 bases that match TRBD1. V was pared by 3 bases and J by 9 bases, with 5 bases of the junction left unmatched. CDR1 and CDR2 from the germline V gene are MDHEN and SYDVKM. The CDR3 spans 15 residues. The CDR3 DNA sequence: TGTGCCAGCAGTTTTTGGGGACAGGGGGCCAAAAAACTGTTTTTT. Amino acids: CASSFWGQGAKKLFF.

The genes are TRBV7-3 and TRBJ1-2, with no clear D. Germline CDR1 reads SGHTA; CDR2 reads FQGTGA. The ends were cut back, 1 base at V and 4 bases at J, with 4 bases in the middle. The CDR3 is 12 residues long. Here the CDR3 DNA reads TGTGCCAGCAGCTTAAACGGCTATGGCTACACCTTC. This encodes CASSLNGYGYTF.

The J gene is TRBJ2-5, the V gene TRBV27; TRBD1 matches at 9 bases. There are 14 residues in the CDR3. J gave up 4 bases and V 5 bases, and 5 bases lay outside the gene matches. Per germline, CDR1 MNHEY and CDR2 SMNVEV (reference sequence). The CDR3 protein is CASSGQGLGETQYF. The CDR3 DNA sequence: TGTGCCAGCAGTGGACAGGGGTTGGGAGAGACCCAGTACTTC.

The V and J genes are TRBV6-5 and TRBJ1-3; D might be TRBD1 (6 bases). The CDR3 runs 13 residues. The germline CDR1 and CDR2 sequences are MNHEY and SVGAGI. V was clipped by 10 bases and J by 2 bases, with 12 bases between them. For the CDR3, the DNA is TGTGCCACCGCAGGGGATCCTGGAAACACCATATATTTT. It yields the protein CATAGDPGNTIYF.

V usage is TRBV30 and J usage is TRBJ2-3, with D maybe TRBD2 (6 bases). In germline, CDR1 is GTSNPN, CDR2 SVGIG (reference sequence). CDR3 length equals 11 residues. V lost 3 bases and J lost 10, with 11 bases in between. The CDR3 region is CAWSFPGAQYF. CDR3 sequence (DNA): TGTGCCTGGAGCTTTCCGGGAGCGCAGTATTTT.

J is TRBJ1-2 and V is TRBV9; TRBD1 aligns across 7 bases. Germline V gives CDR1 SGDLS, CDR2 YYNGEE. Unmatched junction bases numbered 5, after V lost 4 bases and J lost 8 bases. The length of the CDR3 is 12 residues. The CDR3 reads CASSRQGDGYTF. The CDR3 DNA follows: TGTGCCAGCAGCCGCCAGGGGGACGGCTACACCTTC.

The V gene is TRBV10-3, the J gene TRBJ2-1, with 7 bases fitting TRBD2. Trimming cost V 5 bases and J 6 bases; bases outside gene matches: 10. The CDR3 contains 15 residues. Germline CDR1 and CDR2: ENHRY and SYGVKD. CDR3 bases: TGTGCCATCAGTCAAGGGGTCGCGGGGGTCAATGAGCAGTTCTTC. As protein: CAISQGVAGVNEQFF.

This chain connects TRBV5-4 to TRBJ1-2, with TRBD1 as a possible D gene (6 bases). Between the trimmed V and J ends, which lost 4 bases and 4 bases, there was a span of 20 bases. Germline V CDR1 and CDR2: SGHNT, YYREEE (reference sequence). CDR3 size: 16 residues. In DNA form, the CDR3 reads TGTGCCAGCAGCGTGGCCGTCGGTGGGGGGCTCTATGGCTACACCTTC. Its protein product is CASSVAVGGGLYGYTF.

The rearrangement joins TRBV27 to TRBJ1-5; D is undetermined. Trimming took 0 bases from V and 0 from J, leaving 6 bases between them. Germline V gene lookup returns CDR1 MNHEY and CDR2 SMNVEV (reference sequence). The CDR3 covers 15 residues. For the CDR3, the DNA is TGTGCCAGCAGTTTATCCAGATATAGCAATCAGCCCCAGCATTTT. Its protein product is CASSLSRYSNQPQHF.

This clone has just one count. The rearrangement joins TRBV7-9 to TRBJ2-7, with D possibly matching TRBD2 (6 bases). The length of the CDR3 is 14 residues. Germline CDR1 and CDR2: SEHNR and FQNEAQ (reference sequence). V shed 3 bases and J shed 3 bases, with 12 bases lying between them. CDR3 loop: CASSFGGLLYEQYF. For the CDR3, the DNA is TGTGCCAGCAGCTTCGGGGGTTTACTCTACGAGCAGTACTTC. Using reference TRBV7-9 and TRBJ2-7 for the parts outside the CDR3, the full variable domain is DTGVSQNPRHKITKRGQNVTFRCDPISEHNRLYWYRQTLGQGPEFLTYFQNEAQLEKSRLLSDRFSAERPKGSFSTLEIQRTEQGDSAMYLCASSFGGLLYEQYFGPGTRLTVT.

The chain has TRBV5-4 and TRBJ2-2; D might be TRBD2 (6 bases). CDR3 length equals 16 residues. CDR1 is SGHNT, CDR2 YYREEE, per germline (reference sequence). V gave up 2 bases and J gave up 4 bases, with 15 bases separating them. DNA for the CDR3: TGTGCCAGCAGCTTTAATAGACTGCGGGGCACCGGGGAGCTGTTTTTT. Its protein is CASSFNRLRGTGELFF.

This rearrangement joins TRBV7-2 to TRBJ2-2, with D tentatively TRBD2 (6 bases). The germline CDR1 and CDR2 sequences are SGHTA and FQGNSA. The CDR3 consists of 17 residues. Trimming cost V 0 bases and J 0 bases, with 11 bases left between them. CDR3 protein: CASSLAGLIANTGELFF. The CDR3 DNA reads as TGTGCCAGCAGCTTAGCGGGACTTATCGCGAACACCGGGGAGCTGTTTTTT.

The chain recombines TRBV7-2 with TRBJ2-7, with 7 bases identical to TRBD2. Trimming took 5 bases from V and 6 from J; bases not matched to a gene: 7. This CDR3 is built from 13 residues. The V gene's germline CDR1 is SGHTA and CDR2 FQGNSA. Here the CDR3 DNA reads TGTGCCAGCAGCGTTAGCGGGTTTTTCGAGCAGTACTTC. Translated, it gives CASSVSGFFEQYF.